What follows is one TCR beta chain and its context. Its cognate antigen is unknown. Sequencing was performed with immunoSEQ multiplex PCR; in TCRdb, only in-frame clones are kept and a portion is missing. The profile shows fewer than 40,000 clones, about 95% of them singletons. The data were obtained in a study of circulating and synovial CD4+ cells in juvenile arthritis. The V end was cut by 5 bases, the J end by 3 bases, with 13 bases between. CDR3 length equals 15 residues. Germline V CDR1 and CDR2: SGHTA, FQGNSA. Overall study results and limits: Shared-clonotype fractions with synovium likely underestimate full repertoire overlap.

The TCR was taken from a human donor with juvenile idiopathic arthritis. Sequenced material: CD4+ T cells from blood. The genes are TRBV7-2 and TRBJ2-2, with a weak D call TRBD2 (5 bases). In nucleotides, the CDR3 is TGTGCCAGCAGCCCGTTCGCGAGGGACACCGGGGAGCTGTTTTTT. It encodes CASSPFARDTGELFF.